These T cell receptor beta chains were read from a single sample in a study of T cells in narcolepsy. This table comes from immunoSEQ multiplex PCR, and its TCRdb copy is limited to in-frame clones, with some not included. The sample has 30,000 or so clones; approximately 83% are singletons. Sequencing input: CD45RA- memory CD4+ T cells from PBMCs. The receptors shown here come from a human donor with narcolepsy. Each CDR3 is given with its conserved first and last residue. A D gene is named only where the DNA matches it firmly.

D	length	V	J	DNA	CDR3
.	18	TRBV7-2	TRBJ2-3	TGTGCCAGCAGCTCCAGAAATAGCGGGACAGGGTTTTTGGATACGCAGTATTTT	CASSSRNSGTGFLDTQYF
.	17	TRBV7-8	TRBJ2-1	TGTGCCAGCAGCCCACCATACAGGGAATCAATCTACAATGAGCAGTTCTTC	CASSPPYRESIYNEQFF
TRBD2	15	TRBV28	TRBJ2-1	TGTGCCAGCAGTTTTCGGTCTAGCGGGGAAGATGAGCAGTTCTTC	CASSFRSSGEDEQFF
TRBD1	15	TRBV6-5	TRBJ2-7	TGTGCCAGTTGGCGGACAGGGGCCAGCTCCTACGAGCAGTACTTC	CASWRTGASSYEQYF
TRBD1	16	TRBV9	TRBJ1-1	TGTGCCAGCAGCGTAGTGGTGGGGACAGTTAACACTGAAGCTTTCTTT	CASSVVVGTVNTEAFF
.	17	TRBV19	TRBJ2-5	TGTGCCAGTAGTACGGTCATATCTGGGGGGGGCCGAGAGACCCAGTACTTC	CASSTVISGGGRETQYF
TRBD1	11	TRBV2	TRBJ1-1	TGTGCCAGCAGTCCCGACAGGGACGCTTTCTTT	CASSPDRDAFF
TRBD1	15	TRBV5-1	TRBJ2-3	TGCGCCAGCAGCCAACAGGACAGGGACTCAGATACGCAGTATTTT	CASSQQDRDSDTQYF
.	15	TRBV7-2	TRBJ2-7	TGTGCCAGCAGCTTTGCCGGGCCCCGTATCTACGAGCAGTACTTC	CASSFAGPRIYEQYF
TRBD1	15	TRBV7-6	TRBJ2-7	TGTGCCAGCAGCAACCTCCGGGACAGTTCCTACGAGCAGTACTTC	CASSNLRDSSYEQYF
TRBD1	14	TRBV30	TRBJ1-1	TGTGCCTGGAGGGAATGGACAGGGAACACTGAAGCTTTCTTT	CAWREWTGNTEAFF
.	13	TRBV6-5	TRBJ1-2	TGTGCCAGCGTATCTCCGGGGGGCTATGGCTACACCTTC	CASVSPGGYGYTF
.	15	TRBV18	TRBJ2-3	TGTGCCAGCTTCCGGACAGCCCAAAACACAGATACGCAGTATTTT	CASFRTAQNTDTQYF
.	14	TRBV14	TRBJ2-3	TGTGCCAGCAGCCAACGAACCGCGGTAAATACGCAGTATTTT	CASSQRTAVNTQYF
.	13	TRBV6-4	TRBJ1-6	TGTGCCAGCAGTGACGGGGTCAATTCACCCCTCCACTTT	CASSDGVNSPLHF
TRBD1	16	TRBV19	TRBJ2-1	TGTGCCAGTAGTATTCCAACCGGGACAGGGAAGAATGAGCAGTTCTTC	CASSIPTGTGKNEQFF
.	12	TRBV7-7	TRBJ2-2	TGTGCCAGCAGCTCGAGGGGAGGGGAGCTGTTTTTT	CASSSRGGELFF
.	14	TRBV6-9	TRBJ1-1	TGTGCCAGCAGTTACTTAACAGGGCAAGGTGAAGCTTTCTTT	CASSYLTGQGEAFF
TRBD2	16	TRBV11-2	TRBJ2-7	TGTGCCAGCAGCTTAACACTAGCGGGGGGGAAACCCGAGCAGTACTTC	CASSLTLAGGKPEQYF
TRBD1	15	TRBV7-8	TRBJ1-5	TGTGCCAGCAGCTTAGCCGGGACAGGTAATCAGCCCCAGCATTTT	CASSLAGTGNQPQHF
.	15	TRBV5-5	TRBJ2-1	TGTGCCAGCAGCTCGGAGAGACTTACTGGCAATGAGCAGTTCTTC	CASSSERLTGNEQFF
.	12	TRBV6-5	TRBJ1-5	TGTGCCAGTCGACGGGGGAATCAGCCCCAGCATTTT	CASRRGNQPQHF
TRBD1	14	TRBV13	TRBJ1-2	TGTGCCAGCAGCTATCGACAGGGGGAGGCTGGCTACACCTTC	CASSYRQGEAGYTF
TRBD1	14	TRBV6-1	TRBJ2-5	TGTGCCAGCGCCCCAGGGGACAGGGAAGAGACCCAGTACTTC	CASAPGDREETQYF